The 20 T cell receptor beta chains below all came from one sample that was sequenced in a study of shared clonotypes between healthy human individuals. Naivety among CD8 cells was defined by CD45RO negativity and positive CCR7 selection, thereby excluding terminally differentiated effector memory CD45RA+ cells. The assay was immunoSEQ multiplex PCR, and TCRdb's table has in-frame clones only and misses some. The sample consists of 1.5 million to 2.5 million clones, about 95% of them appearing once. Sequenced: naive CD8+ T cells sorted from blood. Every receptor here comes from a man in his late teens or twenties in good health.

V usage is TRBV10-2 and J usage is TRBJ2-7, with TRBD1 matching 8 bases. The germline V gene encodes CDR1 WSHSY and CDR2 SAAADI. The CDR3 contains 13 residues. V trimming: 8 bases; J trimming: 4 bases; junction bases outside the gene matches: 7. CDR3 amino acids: CASLQGVYYEQYF. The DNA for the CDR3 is TGCGCCAGCTTACAGGGGGTTTATTACGAGCAGTACTTC.

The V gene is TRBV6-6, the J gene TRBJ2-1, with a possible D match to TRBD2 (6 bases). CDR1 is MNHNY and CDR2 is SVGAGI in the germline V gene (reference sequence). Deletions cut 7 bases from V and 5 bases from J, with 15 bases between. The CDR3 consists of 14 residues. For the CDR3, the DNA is TGTGCCAGCACCAACGGAGGGTACAACAATGAGCAGTTCTTC. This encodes CASTNGGYNNEQFF.

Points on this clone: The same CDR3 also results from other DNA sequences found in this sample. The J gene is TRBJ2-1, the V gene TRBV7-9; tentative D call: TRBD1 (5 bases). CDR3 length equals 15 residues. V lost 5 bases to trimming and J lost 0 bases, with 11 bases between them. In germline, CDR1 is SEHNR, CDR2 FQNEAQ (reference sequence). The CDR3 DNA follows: TGTGCCAGCAGCCTCGACAGCAGCTCCTACAATGAGCAGTTCTTC. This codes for CASSLDSSSYNEQFF.

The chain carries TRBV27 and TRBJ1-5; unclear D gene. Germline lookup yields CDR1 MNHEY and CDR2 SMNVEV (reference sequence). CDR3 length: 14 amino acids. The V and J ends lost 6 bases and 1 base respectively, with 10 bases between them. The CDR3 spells CASRNLGSNQPQHF. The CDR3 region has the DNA TGTGCCAGCAGGAACTTAGGGAGCAATCAGCCCCAGCATTTT.

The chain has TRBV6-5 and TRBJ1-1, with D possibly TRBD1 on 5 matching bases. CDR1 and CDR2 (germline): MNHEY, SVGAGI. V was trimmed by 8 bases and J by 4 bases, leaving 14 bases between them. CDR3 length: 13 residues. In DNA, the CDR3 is TGTGCCAGCCAGCCGGGGGGGATCACTGAAGCTTTCTTT. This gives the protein CASQPGGITEAFF.

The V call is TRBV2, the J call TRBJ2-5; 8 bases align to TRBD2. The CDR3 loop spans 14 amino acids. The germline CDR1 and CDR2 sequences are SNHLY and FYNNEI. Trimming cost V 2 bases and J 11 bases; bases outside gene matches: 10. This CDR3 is CASSESRGASVQYF. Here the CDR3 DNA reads TGTGCCAGCAGTGAATCGCGGGGGGCTAGTGTACAGTACTTC.

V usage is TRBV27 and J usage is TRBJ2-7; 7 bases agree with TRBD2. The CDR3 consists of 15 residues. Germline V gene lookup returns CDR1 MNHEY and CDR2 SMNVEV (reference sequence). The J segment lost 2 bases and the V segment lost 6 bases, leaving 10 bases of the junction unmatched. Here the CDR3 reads CASSFWEAGTYEQYF. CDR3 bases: TGTGCCAGCAGCTTCTGGGAAGCGGGAACCTACGAGCAGTACTTC.

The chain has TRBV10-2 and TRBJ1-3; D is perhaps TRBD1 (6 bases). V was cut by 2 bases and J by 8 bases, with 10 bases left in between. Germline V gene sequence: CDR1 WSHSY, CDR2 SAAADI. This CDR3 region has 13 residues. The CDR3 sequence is CASSEIKGDTIYF. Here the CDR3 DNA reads TGCGCCAGCAGTGAGATAAAGGGGGACACCATATATTTT.

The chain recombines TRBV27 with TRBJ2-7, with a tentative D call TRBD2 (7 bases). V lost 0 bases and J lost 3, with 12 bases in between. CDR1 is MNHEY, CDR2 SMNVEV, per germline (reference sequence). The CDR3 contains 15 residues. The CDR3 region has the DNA TGTGCCAGCAGTTTATCGGGGGGGCCCCACTACGAGCAGTACTTC. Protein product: CASSLSGGPHYEQYF.

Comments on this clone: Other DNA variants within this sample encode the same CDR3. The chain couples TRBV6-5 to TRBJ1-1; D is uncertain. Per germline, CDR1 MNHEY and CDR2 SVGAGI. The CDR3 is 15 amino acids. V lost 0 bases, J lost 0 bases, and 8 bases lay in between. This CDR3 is CASSYSEGMNTEAFF. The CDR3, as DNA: TGTGCCAGCAGTTACTCAGAGGGAATGAACACTGAAGCTTTCTTT.

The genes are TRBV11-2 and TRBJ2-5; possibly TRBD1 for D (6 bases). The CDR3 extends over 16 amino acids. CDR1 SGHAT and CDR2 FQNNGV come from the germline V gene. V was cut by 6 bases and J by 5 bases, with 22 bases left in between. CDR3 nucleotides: TGTGCCAGCAGACCGCCGACAGGAGGCACTCGGGAGACCCAGTACTTC. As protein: CASRPPTGGTRETQYF. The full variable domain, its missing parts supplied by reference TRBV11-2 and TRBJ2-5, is EAGVAQSPRYKIIEKRQSVAFWCNPISGHATLYWYQQILGQGPKLLIQFQNNGVVDDSQLPKDRFSAERLKGVDSTLKIQPAKLEDSAVYLCASRPPTGGTRETQYFGPGTRLLVL.

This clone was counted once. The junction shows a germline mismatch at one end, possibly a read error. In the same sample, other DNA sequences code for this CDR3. CDR3 bases: TGTGCTAGCAGTCCGGGACCAACCTACGAGCAGTACTTC. Its protein product is CASSPGPTYEQYF. This chain links TRBV7-7 with TRBJ2-7; D possibly matches TRBD1 or TRBD2 (5 bases each). Germline V gene data show CDR1 as SSHAT and CDR2 as FNYEAQ (reference sequence). The CDR3 loop spans 13 amino acids.

DNA of the CDR3: TGTGCCAGCAGTTCGGTTCTCCTAGCGGGGTACTACGAGCAGTACTTC. Translating it yields CASSSVLLAGYYEQYF. The genes are TRBV6-5 and TRBJ2-7; TRBD2 matches 9 bases. Looked up from germline, CDR1 is MNHEY and CDR2 is SVGAGI. With 4 bases clipped from V and 3 bases from J, the junction kept 10 bases outside the gene matches. The CDR3 consists of 16 residues.

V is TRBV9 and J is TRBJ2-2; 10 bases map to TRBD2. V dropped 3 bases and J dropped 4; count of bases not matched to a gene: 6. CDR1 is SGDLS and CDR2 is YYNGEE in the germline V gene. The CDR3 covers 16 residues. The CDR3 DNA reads TGTGCCAGCAGCGAGAGCGGGGGGGCCAGCACCGGGGAGCTGTTTTTT. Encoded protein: CASSESGGASTGELFF.

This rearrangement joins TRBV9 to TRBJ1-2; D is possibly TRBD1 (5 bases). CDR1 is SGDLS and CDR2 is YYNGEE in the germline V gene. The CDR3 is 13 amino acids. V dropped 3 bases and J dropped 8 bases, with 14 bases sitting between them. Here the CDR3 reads CASSETVSGGYTF. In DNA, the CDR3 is TGTGCCAGCAGCGAGACAGTTAGTGGCGGCTACACCTTC.

In nucleotides, the CDR3 is TGTGCCAGCAGTTTGGGCCAGGGGGACACTGAAGCTTTCTTT. This sequence encodes CASSLGQGDTEAFF. The chain has TRBV27 and TRBJ1-1; TRBD1 matches at 7 bases. The length of the CDR3 is 14 residues. Germline V gene sequence: CDR1 MNHEY, CDR2 SMNVEV (reference sequence). V was clipped by 3 bases and J by 3 bases; unmatched bases: 4.

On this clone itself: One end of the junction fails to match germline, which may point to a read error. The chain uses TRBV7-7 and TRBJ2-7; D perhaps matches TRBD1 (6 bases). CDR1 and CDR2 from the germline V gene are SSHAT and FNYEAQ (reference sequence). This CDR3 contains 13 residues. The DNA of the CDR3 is TGTGCTAGCAGCTTAATGACAGGAGCAGCGCAGTACTTC. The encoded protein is CASSLMTGAAQYF.

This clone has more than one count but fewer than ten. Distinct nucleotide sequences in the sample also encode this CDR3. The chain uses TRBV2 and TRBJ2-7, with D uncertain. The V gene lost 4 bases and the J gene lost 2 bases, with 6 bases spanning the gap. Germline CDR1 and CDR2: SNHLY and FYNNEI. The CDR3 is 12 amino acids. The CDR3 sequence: CASSVTPYEQYF. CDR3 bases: TGTGCCAGCAGTGTGACCCCCTACGAGCAGTACTTC.

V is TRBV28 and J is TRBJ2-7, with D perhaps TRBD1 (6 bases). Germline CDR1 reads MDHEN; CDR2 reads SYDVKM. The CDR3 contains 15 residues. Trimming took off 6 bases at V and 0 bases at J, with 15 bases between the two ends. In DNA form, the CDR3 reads TGTGCCAGCAGGGGGGACATCCTTCTCTCCTACGAGCAGTACTTC. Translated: CASRGDILLSYEQYF.

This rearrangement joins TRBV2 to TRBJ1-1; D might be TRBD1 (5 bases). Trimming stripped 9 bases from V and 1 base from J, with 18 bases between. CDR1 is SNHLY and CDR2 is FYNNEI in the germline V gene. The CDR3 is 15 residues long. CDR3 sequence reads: CASYQSGLGNTEAFF. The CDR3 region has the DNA TGTGCCAGTTACCAATCGGGACTCGGGAACACTGAAGCTTTCTTT.